The following is a T cell receptor beta chain sequence with its context. Its antigen is unidentified. The data originate from a study of T cell repertoires in ileal Crohn's disease. Study-wide background: Median disease duration was approximately eight years; roughly 35% smoked at surgery. About half received postoperative treatment, 10 to 11 with thiopurines and approximately 19 anti-TNF.

Eligibility required adulthood, ileal or ileocolonic Crohn's disease and indicated ileocolonic resection. Findings and limits, study-wide: Clonal expansions were more frequent in active smokers than non-smokers at surgery.

Clones were sequenced by immunoSEQ multiplex PCR, and TCRdb holds only the in-frame ones, with some missing. Counted here are approximately 15,000 clones, around two thirds occurring once; the ten biggest clones make up 4.5% to 5.5%. The CDR3 contains 14 residues. The V gene's germline CDR1 is ENHRY and CDR2 SYGVKD. Deletions cut 3 bases from V and 5 bases from J, with 13 bases between. The chain has TRBV10-3 and TRBJ1-1; perhaps TRBD1 as D (5 bases). The TCR originated in an adult with Crohn's disease. Sample: ileal tissue. CDR3 DNA: TGTGCCATCAGTGACCCAGCAGGGCAAACTGAAGCTTTCTTT. Translated, it gives CAISDPAGQTEAFF.